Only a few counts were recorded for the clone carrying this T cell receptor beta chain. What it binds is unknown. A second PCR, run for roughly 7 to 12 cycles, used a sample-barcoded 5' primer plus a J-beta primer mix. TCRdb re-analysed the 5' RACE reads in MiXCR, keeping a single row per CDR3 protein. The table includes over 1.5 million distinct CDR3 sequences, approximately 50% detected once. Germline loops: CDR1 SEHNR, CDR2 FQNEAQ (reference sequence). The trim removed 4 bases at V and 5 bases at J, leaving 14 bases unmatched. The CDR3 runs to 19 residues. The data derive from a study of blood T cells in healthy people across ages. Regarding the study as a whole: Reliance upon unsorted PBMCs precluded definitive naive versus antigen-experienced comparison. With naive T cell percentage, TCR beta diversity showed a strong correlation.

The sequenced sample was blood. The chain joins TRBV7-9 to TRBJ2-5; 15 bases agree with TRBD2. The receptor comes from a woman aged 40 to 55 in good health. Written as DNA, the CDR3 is TGTGCCAGCAGCTCCCTTCCGGGACTAGCGGGGGGAAGGATTGAGACCCAGTACTTC. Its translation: CASSSLPGLAGGRIETQYF.